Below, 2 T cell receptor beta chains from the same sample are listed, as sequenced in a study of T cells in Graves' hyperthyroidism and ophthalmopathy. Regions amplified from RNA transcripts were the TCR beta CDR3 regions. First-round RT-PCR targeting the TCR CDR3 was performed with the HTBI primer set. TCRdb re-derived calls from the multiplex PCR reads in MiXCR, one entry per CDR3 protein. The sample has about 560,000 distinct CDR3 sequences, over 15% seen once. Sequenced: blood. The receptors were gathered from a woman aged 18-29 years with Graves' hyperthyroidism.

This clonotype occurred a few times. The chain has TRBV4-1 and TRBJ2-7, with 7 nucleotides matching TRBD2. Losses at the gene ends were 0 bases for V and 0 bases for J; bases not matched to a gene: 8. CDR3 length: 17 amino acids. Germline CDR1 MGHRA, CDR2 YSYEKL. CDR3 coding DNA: TGCGCCAGCAGCCAAGATCTTCCCAGCGGGAACTCCTACGAGCAGTACTTC. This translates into CASSQDLPSGNSYEQYF.

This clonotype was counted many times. The CDR3 DNA reads TGTGCCAGCAGCTCGGACAGACTAGCCAAAAACATTCAGTACTTC. Encoded protein: CASSSDRLAKNIQYF. This chain links TRBV11-2 with TRBJ2-4, with D possibly being TRBD1 (6 bases). Trimming removed 4 bases from V and 0 bases from J, with 10 bases in between. Germline lookup yields CDR1 SGHAT and CDR2 FQNNGV. The CDR3 length is 15 residues.